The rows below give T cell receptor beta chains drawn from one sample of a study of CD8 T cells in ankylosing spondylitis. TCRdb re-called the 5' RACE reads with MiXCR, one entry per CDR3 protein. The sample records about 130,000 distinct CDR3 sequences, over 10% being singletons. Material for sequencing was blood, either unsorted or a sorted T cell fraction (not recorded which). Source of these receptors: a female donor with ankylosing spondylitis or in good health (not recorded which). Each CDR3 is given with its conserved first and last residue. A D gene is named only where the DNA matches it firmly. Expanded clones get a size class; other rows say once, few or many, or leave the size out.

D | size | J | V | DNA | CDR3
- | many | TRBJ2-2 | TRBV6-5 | TGTGCCAGCAGTTCTTCTGGGACTGTCACCGGGGAGCTGTTTTTT | CASSSSGTVTGELFF
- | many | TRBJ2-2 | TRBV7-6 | TGTGCCAGCGGCAGGGGTTCTACCGGGGAGCTGTTTTTT | CASGRGSTGELFF
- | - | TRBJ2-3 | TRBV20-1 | TGCAGTGCCCATGAAGATACGCAGTATTTT | CSAHEDTQYF
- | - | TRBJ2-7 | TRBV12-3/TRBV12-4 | TGTGCCAGCAGTTTTACCGGGTACGTGCAGTACTTC | CASSFTGYVQYF
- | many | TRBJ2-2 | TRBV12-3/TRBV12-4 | TGTGCCAGCTCAGAAGGGACCGGGGAGCTGTTTTTT | CASSEGTGELFF
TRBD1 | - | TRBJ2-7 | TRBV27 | TGTGCCAGCAGTTTACAGGGGGCTACAGGCGAGCAGTACTTC | CASSLQGATGEQYF
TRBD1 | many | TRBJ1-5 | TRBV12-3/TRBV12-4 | TGTGCCAGCAGTTTAGCAGGGGGCGATCAGCCCCAGCATTTT | CASSLAGGDQPQHF
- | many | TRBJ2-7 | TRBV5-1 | TGCGCCAGCAGCTTTACAGGGTTCACCTACGAGCAGTACTTC | CASSFTGFTYEQYF
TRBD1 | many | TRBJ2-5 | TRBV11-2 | TGTGCCAGCAGCGTTGGGACAGGCGATCAAGAGACCCAGTACTTC | CASSVGTGDQETQYF
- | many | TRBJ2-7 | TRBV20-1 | TGCAGTGCTAGCCCCCCCGGGAAAACCTACGAGCAGTACTTC | CSASPPGKTYEQYF
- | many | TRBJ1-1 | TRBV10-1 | TGCGCCAGCAGTGAGTCCTCAAATGACAGGCGCGAAGCTTTCTTT | CASSESSNDRREAFF
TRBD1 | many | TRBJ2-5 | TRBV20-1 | TGCAGTGCGCGAGGCATAGGCAGGGGGAAAGAGACCCAGTACTTC | CSARGIGRGKETQYF
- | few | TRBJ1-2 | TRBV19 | TGTGCCAGTAGACCGACAGCGGAATATGGCTACACCTTC | CASRPTAEYGYTF
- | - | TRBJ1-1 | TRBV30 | TGTGCCTGGGAATACGGTATGAACACTGAAGCTTTCTTT | CAWEYGMNTEAFF
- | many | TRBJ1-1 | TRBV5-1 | TGCGCCAGCAGCACCTCGGTAGGGAACACTGAAGCTTTCTTT | CASSTSVGNTEAFF
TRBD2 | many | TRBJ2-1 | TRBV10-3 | TGTGCCATCAGACGGACTAGCGGGAGTGCCCCAATATACAATGAGCAGTTCTTC | CAIRRTSGSAPIYNEQFF
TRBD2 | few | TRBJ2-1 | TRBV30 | TGTGCCTGGACCCTAGCGGGAGACAATGAGCAGTTCTTC | CAWTLAGDNEQFF
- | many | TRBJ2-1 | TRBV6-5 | TGTGCCAGCAGTTACACCCGCTACAATGAGCAGTTCTTC | CASSYTRYNEQFF
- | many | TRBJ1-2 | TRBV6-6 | TGTGCCAGCAGTTACTTTTCAGGGGTTGATGGCTACACCTTC | CASSYFSGVDGYTF
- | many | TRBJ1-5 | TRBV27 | TGTGCCAGCAGTCCTATGGACAATCAGCCCCAGCATTTT | CASSPMDNQPQHF
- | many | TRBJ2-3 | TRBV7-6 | TGTGCCAGCGCCCGGCAAGCGGAGCTCACAGATACGCAGTATTTT | CASARQAELTDTQYF
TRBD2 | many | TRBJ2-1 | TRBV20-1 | TGCAGTGCTAGAGATTTGAGGGAGGGCCGAGGCAATGAGCAGTTCTTC | CSARDLREGRGNEQFF
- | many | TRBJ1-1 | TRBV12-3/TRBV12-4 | TGTGCCAGCAGTTTAGAGGGGCCTGAAGCTTTCTTT | CASSLEGPEAFF
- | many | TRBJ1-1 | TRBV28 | TGTGCCAGCAGTTTTGTCTCTTTGAACACTGAAGCTTTCTTT | CASSFVSLNTEAFF
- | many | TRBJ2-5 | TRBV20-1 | TGCAGTGCCCTTGGACAGTACCAAGAGACCCAGTACTTC | CSALGQYQETQYF
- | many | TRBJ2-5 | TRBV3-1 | TGTGCCAGCAGCCAAGATCGCGAGACCCAGTACTTC | CASSQDRETQYF
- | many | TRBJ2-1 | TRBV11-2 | TGTGCCAGCAGCCCTCGGGGGTTGGCTTTCTCCTACAATGAGCAGTTCTTC | CASSPRGLAFSYNEQFF
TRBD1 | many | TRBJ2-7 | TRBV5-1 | TGCGCCAGCAGCTTACAAACAGGGGGCAACGAGCAGTACTTC | CASSLQTGGNEQYF
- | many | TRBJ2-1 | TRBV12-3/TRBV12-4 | TGTGCCAGCAGTTCCTGGGATAATGAGCAGTTCTTC | CASSSWDNEQFF
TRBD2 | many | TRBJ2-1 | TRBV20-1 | TGCAGTGCCCCTGGACTAGCGGGAGGAAATGAGCAGTTCTTC | CSAPGLAGGNEQFF
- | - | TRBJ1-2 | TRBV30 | TGTGCCTGGGGGAGGGGGGATGGCGACACCTTC | CAWGRGDGDTF
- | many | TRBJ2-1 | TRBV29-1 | TGCAGCGTTGGACGGGATGGAGTGGAGGGGTCCTACAATGAGCAGTTCTTC | CSVGRDGVEGSYNEQFF
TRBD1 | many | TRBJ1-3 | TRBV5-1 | TGCGCCAGCAGCTTGGCCGGGACAGTAATCTCTGGAAACACCATATATTTT | CASSLAGTVISGNTIYF
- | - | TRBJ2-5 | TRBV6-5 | TGTGCCAGCAGTTCACCTCCACAGGTCCCCCCAGAGACCCAGTACTTC | CASSSPPQVPPETQYF
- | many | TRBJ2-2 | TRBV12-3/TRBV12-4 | TGTGCCAGCAGTTCGGGGGCTGGGGAGCTGTTTTTT | CASSSGAGELFF
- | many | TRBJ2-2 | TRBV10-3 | TGTGCCATCAGTGCCTTGGGACGGCAAGGGACCGGGGAGCTGTTTTTT | CAISALGRQGTGELFF
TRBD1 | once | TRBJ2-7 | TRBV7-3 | TGTGCCAGCAGCTTAATCGCGGGACAGGGGGCGTCCGAGCAGTACTTC | CASSLIAGQGASEQYF
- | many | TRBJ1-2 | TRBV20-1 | TGCAGTGCTATTTACCAGGGAACTAATGGCTACACCTTC | CSAIYQGTNGYTF
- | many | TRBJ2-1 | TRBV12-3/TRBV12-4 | TGTGCCAGCAGTCAAAGGGATGAGCAGTTCTTC | CASSQRDEQFF
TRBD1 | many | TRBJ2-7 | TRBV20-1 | TGCAGTGCTAGAGCATGGACAGGTGAAGAGCAGTACTTC | CSARAWTGEEQYF
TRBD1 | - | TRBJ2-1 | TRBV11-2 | TGTGCCAGCAGCCGCAGACAGGGGGGCGCGGAAGCATCATACAATGAGCAGTTCTTC | CASSRRQGGAEASYNEQFF
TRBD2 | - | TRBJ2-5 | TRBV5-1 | TGCGCCAGCAGCCTGGGGGGGAGTGAAGAGACCCAGTACTTC | CASSLGGSEETQYF
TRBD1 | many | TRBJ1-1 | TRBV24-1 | TGTGCCACCAGTGATTCTAAGGGGGCGAACACTGAAGCTTTCTTT | CATSDSKGANTEAFF
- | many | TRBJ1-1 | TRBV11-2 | TGTGCCAGCAGCCCCGTCCTCTCTGGGGCTGAAGCTTTCTTT | CASSPVLSGAEAFF
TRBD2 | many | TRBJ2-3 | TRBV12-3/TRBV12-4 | TGTGCCAGCAGTGCAGCGGGGGGGACAGATACGCAGTATTTT | CASSAAGGTDTQYF
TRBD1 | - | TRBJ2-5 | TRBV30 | TGTGCCTGGAATTCCGGGACAGCTCAAGAGACCCAGTACTTC | CAWNSGTAQETQYF
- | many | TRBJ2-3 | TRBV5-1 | TGCGCCAGCAGCTCCGACCCATCTGGAGATACGCAGTATTTT | CASSSDPSGDTQYF
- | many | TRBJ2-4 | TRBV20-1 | TGCAGTGGAGAGAACGCCAAAAACATTCAGTACTTC | CSGENAKNIQYF
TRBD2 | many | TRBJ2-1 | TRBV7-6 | TGTGCCAGCAGCTTAACTAGCACGGGGGGGTACAATGAGCAGTTCTTC | CASSLTSTGGYNEQFF
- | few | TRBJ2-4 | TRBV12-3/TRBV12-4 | TGTGCCAGCAGTTTGGGATCTGGGGACATTCAGTACTTC | CASSLGSGDIQYF